The T cell receptor beta chain described here comes from a study of OX40 agonist ivuxolimab in advanced cancers. Deletions cut 9 bases from V and 7 bases from J, with 16 bases between. The CDR3 runs to 14 residues. Germline lookup yields CDR1 LNHDA and CDR2 SQIVND (reference sequence). Using immunoSEQ multiplex PCR, the repertoire was profiled, and TCRdb retains in-frame clones only, with some absent. Of around 68,000 clones in the sample, about nine tenths were seen once. Enrollment shut out patients with autoimmune disease history or systemic immunosuppression. The sequence was collected from an adult with an advanced solid tumor such as melanoma, head and neck, liver or kidney cancer. The source was CD4+ or CD8+ T cells sorted from blood, collected in a trial of the OX40 agonist ivuxolimab. The chain has TRBV19 and TRBJ1-6, with a tentative D call TRBD1 (6 bases). For the CDR3, the DNA is TGTGCCAGCCGGACAGATCCCACCAATTCACCCCTCCACTTT. Its protein product is CASRTDPTNSPLHF.